These 25 T cell receptor beta chains originate from one sample sequenced in a study of T-cell reconstitution after alpha-beta-depleted transplantation in children. Unique molecular identifiers were used in preparing the TCRbeta library. TCRdb used MiXCR to reprocess the PCR reads, holding one entry per CDR3 protein. Among 230,000 or so distinct CDR3 sequences listed, 12% were seen once. This specimen consisted of PBMCs from the stem cell graft donor, obtained from the stem cell graft. The receptors stem from a human donor who donated a stem cell graft to a child with acute lymphoblastic leukemia.

This clonotype has ten or more counts. This sequence joins TRBV20-1 and TRBJ1-2; D not certain. The CDR3 spans 13 residues. V lost 0 bases and J lost 2, with 7 bases in between. The germline gives CDR1 DFQATT, CDR2 SNEGSKA (reference sequence). The CDR3 nucleotides read TGCAGTGCTAGAGAGGCTTTAAACTATGGCTACACCTTC. This codes for CSAREALNYGYTF.

This clonotype has at least ten counts. The CDR3 is CASRGTGTVNEKLFF. The CDR3 nucleotides are TGTGCCAGCAGAGGGACAGGGACGGTAAATGAAAAACTGTTTTTT. The gene calls are TRBV12-3 or TRBV12-4 and TRBJ1-4; 9 bases are shared with TRBD1. V shed 6 bases and J 5 bases; nucleotides not matched to a gene: 7. This CDR3 has 15 amino acids.

In its sample, this clonotype was seen many times. V usage is TRBV5-1 and J usage is TRBJ1-5; D might be TRBD1 (6 bases). This CDR3 has 14 amino acids. Per the germline V gene, CDR1 is SGHRS and CDR2 is YFSETQ. V lost 5 bases, J lost 4 bases, and 13 bases lay in between. CDR3: CASRGAGVNQPQHF. CDR3 DNA sequence: TGCGCCAGCAGAGGGGCAGGGGTTAATCAGCCCCAGCATTTT.

The chain carries TRBV7-2 and TRBJ2-1, with a tentative D call TRBD1 (6 bases). Trimming took off 4 bases at V and 8 bases at J, with 21 bases between the two ends. Germline assignment: CDR1 SGHTA and CDR2 FQGNSA. This CDR3 has 16 residues. The CDR3 here is CASSSHRVGGGYEQFF. CDR3 nucleotide sequence: TGTGCCAGCAGCTCCCACAGGGTAGGTGGGGGATATGAGCAGTTCTTC. The variable domain in full, with the rest retrieved from reference TRBV7-2 and TRBJ2-1, is GAGVSQSPSNKVTEKGKDVELRCDPISGHTALYWYRQSLGQGLEFLIYFQGNSAPDKSGLPSDRFSAERTGGSVSTLTIQRTQQEDSAVYLCASSSHRVGGGYEQFFGPGTRLTVL.

This clonotype was detected ten times or more. This chain joins TRBV7-8 and TRBJ2-3, with a tentative D call TRBD2 (5 bases). Germline values: CDR1 SGHVS, CDR2 FQNEAQ. This CDR3 has 17 residues. Trimming stripped 4 bases from V and 6 bases from J, with 23 bases between. As DNA, the CDR3 is TGTGCCAGCAGCTCCACCGTGAGGCGGGCCACGGCGGATACGCAGTATTTT. This encodes CASSSTVRRATADTQYF.

This clonotype showed up many times. V gene TRBV6-6 combines with J gene TRBJ1-5; D perhaps matches TRBD1 (6 bases). This CDR3 contains 11 residues. CDR1 and CDR2 from the germline V gene are MNHNY and SVGAGI (reference sequence). V was shortened by 7 bases and J by 15 bases, with 16 bases between the two germline ends. The CDR3 DNA sequence: TGTGCCAGCAACCGACAGGCTTCATGGCATTTT. It specifies CASNRQASWHF.

This clonotype has a count of ten or more. The chain has TRBV5-1 and TRBJ2-1; no firm D call. The CDR3 is 8 residues long. Germline CDR1 reads SGHRS; CDR2 reads YFSETQ. The V and J ends lost 6 bases and 15 bases respectively, with 7 bases between them. The CDR3 nucleotides read TGCGCCAGCACCTGTCGGTTCTTC. Residues: CASTCRFF.

The table lists this clonotype with many counts. At one end, the junction sequence differs from germline, possibly due to a read error. V and J are TRBV10-1 and TRBJ2-7; D might be TRBD2 (8 bases). CDR1 and CDR2 (germline): WNHNN, SYGVQD (reference sequence). This CDR3 region has 15 residues. This chain's CDR3 is CAKWGDWDSLHREGF. CDR3 bases: TGCGCCAAATGGGGAGATTGGGACAGCCTCCATCGGGAGGGCTTC.

There are many counts of this clonotype. The chain couples TRBV5-1 to TRBJ1-1; D uncertain. CDR3 length: 13 amino acids. Germline CDR1 and CDR2: SGHRS and YFSETQ. Trimming took 0 bases from V and 4 from J, leaving 7 bases between them. CDR3 protein: CASSLEGGTEAFF. CDR3 DNA: TGCGCCAGCAGCTTGGAGGGTGGCACTGAAGCTTTCTTT.

The chain couples TRBV4-3 to TRBJ2-5, with 7 bases identical to TRBD1. V was pared by 2 bases and J by 5 bases, with 8 bases of the junction left unmatched. This CDR3 has 15 residues. Looked up from germline, CDR1 is LGHNA and CDR2 is YSLEER. Here the CDR3 reads CASSQNTGVRETQYF. For the CDR3, the DNA is TGCGCCAGCAGCCAAAACACAGGGGTTAGGGAGACCCAGTACTTC.

This clonotype has a count of ten or more. This rearrangement joins TRBV10-3 to TRBJ1-3, with 12 nucleotides matching TRBD1. Germline CDR1 ENHRY, CDR2 SYGVKD. V trimming: 10 bases; J trimming: 2 bases; junction bases outside the gene matches: 15. The CDR3 runs to 18 residues. Written as DNA, the CDR3 is TGTGCCACCTCAATTTCTTCGGGACAGGGGGCGGCTGGAAACACCATATATTTT. Translation: CATSISSGQGAAGNTIYF.

The chain uses TRBV4-3 and TRBJ2-5; no clear D. V lost 1 base to trimming and J lost 5 bases, with 8 bases between them. The CDR3 extends over 13 amino acids. Germline loops: CDR1 LGHNA, CDR2 YSLEER. The CDR3 region has the DNA TGCGCCAGCAGCCAAGCATGGCTGGAGACCCAGTACTTC. It yields the protein CASSQAWLETQYF.

This clonotype was found many times. The rearrangement links TRBV20-1 to TRBJ1-1; D remains unclear. V was clipped by 6 bases and J by 3 bases, with 11 bases between them. The CDR3 totals 12 residues. Germline assignment: CDR1 DFQATT and CDR2 SNEGSKA (reference sequence). The CDR3, as DNA: TGCAGTGCCCAGAGGGCGTACACTGAAGCTTTCTTT. Amino acid sequence: CSAQRAYTEAFF.

In its sample, this clonotype was seen many times. V usage is TRBV18 and J usage is TRBJ2-5, with a tentative D call TRBD1 (5 bases). The CDR3 has 14 residues. Germline lookup yields CDR1 KGHSH and CDR2 LQKENI. V dropped 3 bases and J dropped 5 bases, with 13 bases sitting between them. The CDR3 DNA follows: TGTGCCAGCTCACCTATGACAGCACGGGAGACCCAGTACTTC. It translates to CASSPMTARETQYF.

This clonotype showed up many times. The gene calls are TRBV28 and TRBJ1-3; D gene ambiguous. The V gene's germline CDR1 is MDHEN and CDR2 SYDVKM. The CDR3 length is 15 residues. V lost 1 base to trimming and J lost 0 bases, with 7 bases between them. The CDR3 loop is CASSLFPGSGNTIYF. The CDR3 region has the DNA TGTGCCAGCAGTTTATTCCCAGGCTCTGGAAACACCATATATTTT.

In this sample, this clonotype turned up many times. This chain links TRBV7-2 with TRBJ2-3, with D possibly being TRBD2 (5 bases). CDR1 is SGHTA and CDR2 is FQGNSA in the germline V gene. Between the trimmed V and J ends, which lost 5 bases and 9 bases, there was a span of 18 bases. The CDR3 covers 14 residues. CDR3 nucleotides: TGTGCCAGCAGCCGCCGGTCGTGGGGAGAAACGCAGTATTTT. Translation: CASSRRSWGETQYF.

This clonotype has a handful of counts. This chain uses TRBV18 with TRBJ2-5, with D perhaps TRBD1 (6 bases). In germline, CDR1 is KGHSH, CDR2 LQKENI. Deletions cut 8 bases from V and 5 bases from J, with 24 bases between. The CDR3 has 16 amino acids. CDR3 protein: CASHEGSGAPAETQYF. For the CDR3, the DNA is TGTGCCAGCCACGAGGGATCAGGGGCTCCTGCGGAGACCCAGTACTTC.

This clonotype was picked up many times. This chain joins TRBV28 and TRBJ1-2; TRBD1 matches at 7 bases. The CDR3 contains 15 residues. Germline V gene sequence: CDR1 MDHEN, CDR2 SYDVKM. J gave up 4 bases and V 1 base, and 6 bases lay outside the gene matches. The DNA of the CDR3 is TGTGCCAGCAGTTTATATGGCAGGGGGTTCTATGGCTACACCTTC. It translates to CASSLYGRGFYGYTF.

This clonotype was picked up many times. The chain joins TRBV6-1 to TRBJ2-2, with TRBD2 matching over 7 bases. From germline, CDR1 is MNHNS and CDR2 SASEGT. The CDR3 extends over 14 amino acids. J lost 4 bases, V lost 6 bases, and 5 bases had no gene match. The CDR3 region has the DNA TGTGCCAGCAGACAAGCGGGATCCACCGGGGAGCTGTTTTTT. Its translation is CASRQAGSTGELFF.

This clonotype was seen ten or more times. The CDR3 region has the DNA TGTGCCACCAGTGAAGGTTCGGGAAACACCATATATTTT. Residues: CATSEGSGNTIYF. V and J are TRBV24-1 and TRBJ1-3; no clear D gene. Trimming shortened V by 4 bases and J by 4 bases, and 7 bases separated the two germline ends. This CDR3 contains 13 residues. Germline values: CDR1 KGHDR, CDR2 SFDVKD.

This clonotype came up many times. This chain links TRBV7-2 with TRBJ1-5; D uncertain. V lost 4 bases, J lost 4 bases, and 5 bases lay in between. The CDR3 contains 12 residues. CDR1 is SGHTA, CDR2 FQGNSA, per germline. The chain's CDR3 is CASSSVNQPQHF. The CDR3 nucleotides read TGTGCCAGCAGCTCAGTAAATCAGCCCCAGCATTTT. The full variable domain, with the rest looked up from reference TRBV7-2 and TRBJ1-5, is GAGVSQSPSNKVTEKGKDVELRCDPISGHTALYWYRQSLGQGLEFLIYFQGNSAPDKSGLPSDRFSAERTGGSVSTLTIQRTQQEDSAVYLCASSSVNQPQHFGDGTRLSIL.

In its sample, this clonotype was seen many times. The V call is TRBV10-3, the J call TRBJ2-2, with D possibly being TRBD1 (5 bases). This CDR3 has 14 residues. V was trimmed by 6 bases and J by 3 bases, leaving 11 bases between them. CDR1 is ENHRY, CDR2 SYGVKD, per germline. The CDR3 coding sequence is TGTGCCATCAGAGGAGACAGTTACACCGGGGAGCTGTTTTTT. This codes for CAIRGDSYTGELFF.

This clonotype was seen at least ten times. This rearrangement joins TRBV7-9 to TRBJ1-1; D is possibly TRBD1 (5 bases). CDR3 length: 14 residues. V was trimmed by 4 bases and J by 6 bases, leaving 15 bases between them. CDR1 and CDR2 (germline): SEHNR, FQNEAQ (reference sequence). Here the CDR3 reads CASSSRTGGAEAFF. DNA of the CDR3: TGTGCCAGCAGCTCGCGGACGGGAGGGGCTGAAGCTTTCTTT.

This clonotype was recorded a few times. The rearrangement uses TRBV7-2 and TRBJ1-6; D not resolved. Germline loops: CDR1 SGHTA, CDR2 FQGNSA. Trimming removed 5 bases at V and 5 bases at J, with 16 bases between. CDR3 size: 16 residues. CDR3 amino acids: CASSLVGGNDNSPLHF. The CDR3 DNA is TGTGCCAGCAGCCTCGTGGGAGGGAACGATAATTCACCCCTCCACTTT.

This clonotype showed up many times. This sequence joins TRBV4-2 and TRBJ2-7; 13 bases agree with TRBD2. CDR1 is LGHNA, CDR2 YNFKEQ, per germline. After removal of 1 base from V and 6 bases from J, the junction contained 6 bases not matched to a gene. This CDR3 is 16 amino acids long. This CDR3 reads CASSQGPGLAGAEQYF. The DNA of the CDR3 is TGTGCCAGCAGCCAAGGCCCAGGACTAGCGGGAGCCGAGCAGTACTTC.